This T cell receptor (beta chain) comes out of a study of shared clonotypes between healthy human individuals. Each sorted subset replicate got 200 ng genomic DNA, tens of thousands of genomes. The repertoire was sequenced with immunoSEQ multiplex PCR; TCRdb's copy has only in-frame clones and lacks some. The sample lists roughly 300,000 clones, over 75% occurring once. The CDR3 covers 14 residues. Germline loops: CDR1 PRHDT, CDR2 FYEKMQ (reference sequence). V lost 1 base and J lost 2; bases outside the gene matches: 2. This receptor was taken from a man younger than 35 in good health. The chain recombines TRBV13 with TRBJ2-7, with 7 bases matching TRBD1. Specimen: memory CD8+ T cells sorted from blood. Specified subset: CD45RO+ cells pooled with CCR7-negative TemRA cells. Here the CDR3 reads CASSLEGQPYEQYF. The CDR3 DNA sequence: TGTGCCAGCAGCTTAGAGGGACAGCCCTACGAGCAGTACTTC.